Below, 30 T cell receptor beta chains from the same sample are listed, as sequenced in a study of blood T cell repertoires in COVID-19 (dated by TCRdb to the early 2020s). The library was prepared using the immunoSEQ multiplex PCR assay. This is the immuneACCESS table as TCRdb keeps it, with only in-frame sequences that have V and J called. A part of the clones is gone; compared with another copy, unresolved V genes explain less than half, and the rest is unexplained. The sample table shows just over 300,000 clones, and over 75% are seen once. In total, the top ten clones hold 3.5% to 4.5% of the sample. The specimen sequenced was PBMCs or T cells enriched from blood (not recorded which). The receptors derive from a man between 25 and 39 years old who had recovered from COVID-19.

This sequence joins TRBV5-6 and TRBJ2-7, with a possible D match to TRBD2 (7 bases). The germline gives CDR1 SGHDT, CDR2 YYEEEE. With 2 bases removed from V and 4 bases from J, the gap between germline ends came to 25 bases. There are 18 residues in the CDR3. CDR3 protein: CASSFGGLHSHRFYEQYF. The CDR3 DNA follows: TGTGCCAGCAGCTTCGGGGGGCTTCACTCCCATAGATTTTACGAGCAGTACTTC. Together with reference TRBV5-6 and TRBJ2-7, the CDR3 gives the full variable domain: DAGVTQSPTHLIKTRGQQVTLRCSPKSGHDTVSWYQQALGQGPQFIFQYYEEEERQRGNFPDRFSGHQFPNYSSELNVNALLLGDSALYLCASSFGGLHSHRFYEQYFGPGTRLTVT.

The V gene is TRBV24-1, the J gene TRBJ2-7, with 7 bases lining up with TRBD1. V shed 4 bases and J 3 bases; nucleotides not matched to a gene: 5. Germline V gene sequence: CDR1 KGHDR, CDR2 SFDVKD. CDR3 length equals 14 residues. Written as DNA, the CDR3 is TGTGCCACCAGTGACCGGGGACAGTTCTACGAGCAGTACTTC. Amino acids: CATSDRGQFYEQYF.

The chain recombines TRBV30 with TRBJ1-4; 10 bases map to TRBD1. CDR1 and CDR2 (germline): GTSNPN, SVGIG (reference sequence). Germline trimming cut 3 bases from V and 5 bases from J; bases unmatched to any gene: 0. The CDR3 totals 13 residues. Here the CDR3 DNA reads TGTGCCTGGAGGGGACAGGGGAATGAAAAACTGTTTTTT. It translates to CAWRGQGNEKLFF.

This clone was seen more than once but under ten times. The V call is TRBV29-1, the J call TRBJ1-1; a possible D gene is TRBD1 (5 bases). V was shortened by 5 bases and J by 1 base, with 8 bases between the two germline ends. Germline-derived CDR1 and CDR2 are SQVTM and ANQGSEA. The CDR3 runs 12 residues. The CDR3, as DNA: TGCAGCGTTTTAACAGGGAACACTGAAGCTTTCTTT. Its translation: CSVLTGNTEAFF.

This sequence joins TRBV10-3 and TRBJ2-7; 9 positions match TRBD1. Germline V gives CDR1 ENHRY, CDR2 SYGVKD. The CDR3 contains 13 residues. J gave up 3 bases and V 4 bases, and 1 base lay outside the gene matches. The CDR3 reads CAISGQGDYEQYF. The CDR3 nucleotides read TGTGCCATCAGTGGACAGGGGGACTACGAGCAGTACTTC.

This chain connects TRBV6-5 to TRBJ2-1, with a weak D call TRBD2 (5 bases). The CDR3 extends over 14 amino acids. Germline CDR1 and CDR2: MNHEY and SVGAGI. Trimming took 5 bases from V and 7 from J, leaving 15 bases between them. For the CDR3, the DNA is TGTGCCAGCAGTCGGGCCCGCGAGGGTAATGAGCAGTTCTTC. This translates into CASSRAREGNEQFF.

This chain links TRBV7-9 with TRBJ1-1; no clear D gene. Deletions cut 1 base from V and 5 bases from J, with 11 bases between. The germline CDR1 and CDR2 sequences are SEHNR and FQNEAQ (reference sequence). The CDR3 runs 14 residues. CDR3 in amino acids: CASSLEGGRTEAFF. For the CDR3, the DNA is TGTGCCAGCAGCTTAGAGGGAGGGAGGACTGAAGCTTTCTTT.

The chain recombines TRBV10-3 with TRBJ1-2; 7 positions agree with TRBD1. This CDR3 is built from 13 residues. Germline V gene sequence: CDR1 ENHRY, CDR2 SYGVKD. Germline trimming cut 3 bases from V and 3 bases from J; bases unmatched to any gene: 1. CDR3 in amino acids: CAISEDRDYGYTF. In DNA, the CDR3 is TGTGCCATCAGTGAAGACAGGGACTATGGCTACACCTTC.

V and J are TRBV6-5 and TRBJ1-2, with TRBD1 as a possible D gene (5 bases). Trimming left V 6 bases short and J 8 bases short, with 13 bases between. This CDR3 has 12 residues. Germline values: CDR1 MNHEY, CDR2 SVGAGI. The CDR3 coding sequence is TGTGCCAGCAGGCAACAGGAATTCGGCTACACCTTC. Protein: CASRQQEFGYTF.

The V call is TRBV5-1, the J call TRBJ2-7; D might be TRBD2 (6 bases). The CDR3 is made up of 13 amino acids. V lost 0 bases and J 4 bases, leaving 8 bases between the germline ends. Germline values: CDR1 SGHRS, CDR2 YFSETQ. In DNA form, the CDR3 reads TGCGCCAGCAGCTTGGGTGCGGGGTACGAGCAGTACTTC. Its translation is CASSLGAGYEQYF. The full variable domain, completed using reference TRBV5-1 and TRBJ2-7, is KAGVTQTPRYLIKTRGQQVTLSCSPISGHRSVSWYQQTPGQGLQFLFEYFSETQRNKGNFPGRFSGRQFSNSRSEMNVSTLELGDSALYLCASSLGAGYEQYFGPGTRLTVT.

This clone showed up just a few times. The chain combines TRBV19 with TRBJ1-1; the D gene is possibly TRBD1 (5 bases). V dropped 3 bases and J dropped 5 bases, with 16 bases sitting between them. CDR3 length: 15 residues. Germline CDR1 LNHDA, CDR2 SQIVND (reference sequence). The CDR3 here is CASSMTAHTGTEAFF. CDR3 nucleotide sequence: TGTGCCAGTAGTATGACAGCTCACACTGGGACTGAAGCTTTCTTT.

The rearrangement uses TRBV12-3 or TRBV12-4 and TRBJ1-2; D unresolved. This CDR3 has 13 amino acids. V gave up 5 bases and J gave up 1 base, with 8 bases separating them. CDR3 DNA sequence: TGTGCCAGCAGTGCCACATTTAACTATGGCTACACCTTC. Translated, it gives CASSATFNYGYTF.

This CDR3 is CASSSGADTQYF. In DNA form, the CDR3 reads TGTGCCAGCAGCTCGGGAGCGGATACGCAGTATTTT. This chain joins TRBV11-3 and TRBJ2-3, with D tentatively TRBD2 (6 bases). The CDR3 has 12 residues. In germline, CDR1 is SGHNT, CDR2 YENEEA. The ends were cut back, 4 bases at V and 6 bases at J, with 8 bases in the middle.

The J gene is TRBJ1-1, the V gene TRBV6-4; 8 bases fit TRBD1. Trimming removed 3 bases from V and 5 bases from J; junction bases left unmatched: 14. The V gene's germline CDR1 is MRHNA and CDR2 SNTAGT. The CDR3 has 17 residues. CDR3 DNA: TGTGCCAGCAGTGAAATCGTCAGGGGGCTCGTTCGGACTGAAGCTTTCTTT. Protein sequence: CASSEIVRGLVRTEAFF.

The chain's CDR3 is CASTLTGGGSDTQYF. The DNA of the CDR3 is TGTGCCAGCACCCTGACGGGTGGGGGCTCAGATACGCAGTATTTT. The V and J genes are TRBV5-8 and TRBJ2-3; perhaps TRBD1 as D (6 bases). V was clipped by 6 bases and J by 4 bases, with 18 bases between them. The CDR3 is 15 residues long. The germline gives CDR1 SGHTS, CDR2 YDEGEE.

This clone was seen a single time. The chain uses TRBV4-1 and TRBJ2-5; TRBD1 agrees at 7 bases. Germline V lookup: CDR1 MGHRA, CDR2 YSYEKL. The ends lost 6 bases at V and 0 bases at J; junction bases unmatched: 4. The CDR3 has 14 amino acids. The CDR3 protein is CASSRGQYQETQYF. The CDR3, as DNA: TGCGCCAGCAGTCGGGGACAGTACCAAGAGACCCAGTACTTC.

The rearrangement uses TRBV3-1 (or the pseudogene TRBV3-2) and TRBJ1-1, with 7 bases identical to TRBD1. The germline gives CDR1 LGHDT, CDR2 YNNKEL (reference sequence). This CDR3 spans 11 amino acids. With V trimmed by 3 bases and J by 11 bases, 3 bases remained unmatched. The CDR3 DNA is TGTGCCAGCAGCCACCCGACAGGGGCTTTCTTT. Translation gives CASSHPTGAFF.

The V call is TRBV6-1, the J call TRBJ2-7; TRBD2 might be the D (6 bases). This CDR3 spans 15 amino acids. From germline, CDR1 is MNHNS and CDR2 SASEGT. The V gene lost 2 bases and the J gene lost 2 bases, with 13 bases spanning the gap. CDR3 sequence: CASSEIGGKAYEQYF. The CDR3 nucleotides are TGTGCCAGCAGTGAAATCGGAGGGAAAGCCTACGAGCAGTACTTC.

This chain connects TRBV12-3 or TRBV12-4 to TRBJ1-1, with D unresolved. The ends were cut back, 5 bases at V and 0 bases at J, with 7 bases in the middle. This CDR3 contains 13 residues. As DNA, the CDR3 is TGTGCCAGCAGTCACACGCTGAACACTGAAGCTTTCTTT. Amino acids: CASSHTLNTEAFF.

The genes are TRBV19 and TRBJ1-1; unclear D gene. V lost 7 bases to trimming and J lost 0 bases, with 9 bases between them. This CDR3 comprises 13 residues. Germline CDR1 reads LNHDA; CDR2 reads SQIVND (reference sequence). CDR3: CASTYTMNTEAFF. The CDR3 DNA sequence: TGTGCCAGTACATATACAATGAACACTGAAGCTTTCTTT.

The chain joins TRBV6-4 to TRBJ2-1; D is uncertain. The CDR3 loop spans 15 amino acids. Germline V gene lookup returns CDR1 MRHNA and CDR2 SNTAGT. Trimming left V 2 bases short and J 7 bases short, with 15 bases between. The CDR3 here is CASSDGGPDVNEQFF. The CDR3 bases are TGTGCCAGCAGTGACGGCGGCCCTGATGTGAATGAGCAGTTCTTC.

This clone was observed a handful of times. This chain uses TRBV9 with TRBJ1-2, with D maybe TRBD1 (6 bases). This CDR3 spans 15 amino acids. Germline V gives CDR1 SGDLS, CDR2 YYNGEE. Between the trimmed V and J ends, which lost 4 bases and 4 bases, there was a span of 17 bases. The chain's CDR3 is CASSPVFQQGYGYTF. The CDR3 bases are TGTGCCAGCAGCCCCGTTTTTCAACAGGGCTATGGCTACACCTTC.

V and J are TRBV6-5 and TRBJ2-3, with D tentatively TRBD2 (6 bases). Germline CDR1 and CDR2: MNHEY and SVGAGI. V was pared by 11 bases and J by 3 bases, with 18 bases between. This CDR3 has 14 residues. The CDR3 sequence: CAFKSRGRTDTQYF. For the CDR3, the DNA is TGTGCCTTCAAAAGTCGGGGGAGAACAGATACGCAGTATTTT.

The CDR3 loop reads CASSLAATGSSGNTIYF. The CDR3 bases are TGTGCCAGCAGCTTAGCGGCCACAGGGAGTTCTGGAAACACCATATATTTT. This chain links TRBV7-2 with TRBJ1-3, with D possibly TRBD1 on 6 matching bases. Looked up from germline, CDR1 is SGHTA and CDR2 is FQGNSA. This CDR3 has 17 amino acids. V was shortened by 0 bases and J by 1 base, with 13 bases between the two germline ends.

This chain links TRBV9 with TRBJ2-7; D is possibly TRBD2 (5 bases). This CDR3 has 11 residues. The V gene lost 3 bases and the J gene lost 5 bases, with 6 bases spanning the gap. Per germline, CDR1 SGDLS and CDR2 YYNGEE. Written as DNA, the CDR3 is TGTGCCAGCAGCGCCGGGGACGAGCAGTACTTC. Translation: CASSAGDEQYF.

This chain connects TRBV5-1 to TRBJ1-4; 10 bases agree with TRBD1. Germline trimming cut 2 bases from V and 8 bases from J; bases unmatched to any gene: 6. The CDR3 loop spans 15 amino acids. CDR1 is SGHRS, CDR2 YFSETQ, per germline. Here the CDR3 DNA reads TGCGCCAGCAGCTTCGGACAGGGGGTAGTGGAAAAACTGTTTTTT. Its protein is CASSFGQGVVEKLFF.

The chain recombines TRBV11-2 with TRBJ1-1; D call uncertain. The CDR3 has 12 residues. Germline CDR1 is SGHAT and CDR2 is FQNNGV. The V and J ends lost 4 bases and 1 base respectively, with 4 bases between them. CDR3 sequence (DNA): TGTGCCAGCAGCTCCCAGAACACTGAAGCTTTCTTT. Translated, it gives CASSSQNTEAFF.

The chain links TRBV18 to TRBJ2-3; 8 bases agree with TRBD2. The V gene's germline CDR1 is KGHSH and CDR2 LQKENI. The CDR3 contains 15 residues. V dropped 6 bases and J dropped 4; count of bases not matched to a gene: 9. The CDR3 coding sequence is TGTGCCAGCTCTCTTGGGCGGGAGGCGTCAGATACGCAGTATTTT. Residues: CASSLGREASDTQYF.

The rearrangement uses TRBV11-2 and TRBJ1-5; 8 positions agree with TRBD1. The CDR3 sequence is 13 residues long. V was clipped by 5 bases and J by 7 bases; unmatched bases: 4. Germline V lookup: CDR1 SGHAT, CDR2 FQNNGV. In DNA, the CDR3 is TGTGCCAGCAGCGAGGACAGGGCACAGCCCCAGCATTTT. It translates to CASSEDRAQPQHF.

This chain uses TRBV5-1 with TRBJ2-5; 8 positions match TRBD1. This CDR3 contains 15 residues. The germline gives CDR1 SGHRS, CDR2 YFSETQ. Germline trimming cut 0 bases from V and 2 bases from J; bases unmatched to any gene: 3. The chain's CDR3 is CASSLGGTGQETQYF. DNA of the CDR3: TGCGCCAGCAGCTTGGGAGGGACAGGACAAGAGACCCAGTACTTC.